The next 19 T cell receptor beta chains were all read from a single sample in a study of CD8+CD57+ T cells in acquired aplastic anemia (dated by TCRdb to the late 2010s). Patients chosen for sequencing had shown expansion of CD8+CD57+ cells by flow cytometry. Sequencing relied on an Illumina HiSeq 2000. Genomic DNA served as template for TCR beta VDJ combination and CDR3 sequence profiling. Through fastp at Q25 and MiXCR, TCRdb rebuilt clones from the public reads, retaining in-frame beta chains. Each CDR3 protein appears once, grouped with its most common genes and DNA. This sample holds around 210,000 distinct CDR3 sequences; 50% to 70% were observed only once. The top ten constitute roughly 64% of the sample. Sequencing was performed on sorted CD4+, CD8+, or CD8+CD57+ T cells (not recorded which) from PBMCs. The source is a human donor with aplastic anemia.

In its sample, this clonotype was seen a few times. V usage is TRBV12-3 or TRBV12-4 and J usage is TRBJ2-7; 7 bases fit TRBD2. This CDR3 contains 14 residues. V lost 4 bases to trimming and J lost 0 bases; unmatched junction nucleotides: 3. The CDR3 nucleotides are TGTGCCAGCAGTTATGAGCGGGGCTCCTACGAGCAGTACTTC. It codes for CASSYERGSYEQYF.

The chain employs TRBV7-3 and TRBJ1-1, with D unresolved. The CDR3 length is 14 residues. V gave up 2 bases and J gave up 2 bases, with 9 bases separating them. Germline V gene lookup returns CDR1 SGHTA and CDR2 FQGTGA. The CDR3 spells CASSLSGKNTEAFF. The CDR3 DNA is TGTGCCAGCAGCTTATCCGGGAAAAACACTGAAGCTTTCTTT.

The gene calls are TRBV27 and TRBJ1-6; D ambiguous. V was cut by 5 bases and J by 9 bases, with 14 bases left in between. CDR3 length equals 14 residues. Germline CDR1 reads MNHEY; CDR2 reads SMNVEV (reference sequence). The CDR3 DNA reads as TGTGCCAGCAGTCCAAGTAGACTGATTTCACCCCTCCACTTT. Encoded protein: CASSPSRLISPLHF.

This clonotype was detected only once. The CDR3 DNA is TGTGCCAGCAGTGATTCAGGGGGCGTCGGTACTGAAGCTTTCTTT. This encodes CASSDSGGVGTEAFF. This sequence joins TRBV2 and TRBJ1-1, with 8 bases lining up with TRBD1. Germline values: CDR1 SNHLY, CDR2 FYNNEI. The V segment lost 3 bases and the J segment 5 bases; nucleotides outside the gene matches: 8. There are 15 residues in the CDR3.

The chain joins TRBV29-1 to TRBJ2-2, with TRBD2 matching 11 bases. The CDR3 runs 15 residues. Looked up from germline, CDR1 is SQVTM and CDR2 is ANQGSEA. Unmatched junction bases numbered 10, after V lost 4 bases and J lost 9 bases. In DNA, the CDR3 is TGCAGCGTTGGAACTAGCGGGGGTCAGTTGCGGGAGCTGTTTTTT. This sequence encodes CSVGTSGGQLRELFF.

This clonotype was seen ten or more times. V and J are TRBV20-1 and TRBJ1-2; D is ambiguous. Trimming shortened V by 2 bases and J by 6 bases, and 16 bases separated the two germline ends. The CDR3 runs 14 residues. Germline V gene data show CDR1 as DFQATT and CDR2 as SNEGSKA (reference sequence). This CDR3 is CSARPPIAGDGYTF. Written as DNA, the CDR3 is TGCAGTGCTAGACCCCCGATCGCGGGAGATGGCTACACCTTC.

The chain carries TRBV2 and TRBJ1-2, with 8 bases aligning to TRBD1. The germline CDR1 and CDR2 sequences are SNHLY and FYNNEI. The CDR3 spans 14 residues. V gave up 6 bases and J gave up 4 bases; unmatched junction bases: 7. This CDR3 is CASSPGQGFYGYTF. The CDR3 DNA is TGTGCCAGCAGCCCTGGACAGGGATTCTATGGCTACACCTTC.

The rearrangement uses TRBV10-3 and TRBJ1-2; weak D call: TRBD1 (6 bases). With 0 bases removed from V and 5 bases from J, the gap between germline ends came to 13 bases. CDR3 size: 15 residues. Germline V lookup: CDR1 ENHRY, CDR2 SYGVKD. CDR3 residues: CAISESQLQGYGYTF. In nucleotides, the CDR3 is TGTGCCATCAGTGAGTCCCAACTACAGGGATATGGCTACACCTTC.

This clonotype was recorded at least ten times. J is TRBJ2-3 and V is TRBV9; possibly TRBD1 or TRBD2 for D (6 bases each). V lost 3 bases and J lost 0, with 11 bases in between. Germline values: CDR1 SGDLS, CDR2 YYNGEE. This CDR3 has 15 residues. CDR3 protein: CASSEGGSSTDTQYF. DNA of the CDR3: TGTGCCAGCAGCGAGGGGGGCTCTAGCACAGATACGCAGTATTTT.

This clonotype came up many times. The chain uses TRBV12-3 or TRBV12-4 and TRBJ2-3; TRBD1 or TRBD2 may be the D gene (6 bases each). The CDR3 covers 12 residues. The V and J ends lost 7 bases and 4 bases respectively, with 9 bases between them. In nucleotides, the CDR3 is TGTGCCAGCAAGGAGGGGGCAGATACGCAGTATTTT. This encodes CASKEGADTQYF.

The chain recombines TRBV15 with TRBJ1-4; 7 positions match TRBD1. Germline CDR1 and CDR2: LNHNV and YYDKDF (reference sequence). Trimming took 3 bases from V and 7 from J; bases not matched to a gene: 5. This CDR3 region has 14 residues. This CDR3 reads CATSRRGTVEKLFF. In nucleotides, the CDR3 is TGTGCCACCAGCAGGCGGGGGACAGTTGAAAAACTGTTTTTT.

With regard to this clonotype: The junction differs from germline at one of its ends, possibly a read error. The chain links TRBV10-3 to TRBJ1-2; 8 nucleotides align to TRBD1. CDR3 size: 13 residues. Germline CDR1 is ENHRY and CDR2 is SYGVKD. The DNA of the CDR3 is TGTGCCAGCAGTGCTACAGGGGGCTATGGCTACACCTTC. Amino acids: CASSATGGYGYTF.

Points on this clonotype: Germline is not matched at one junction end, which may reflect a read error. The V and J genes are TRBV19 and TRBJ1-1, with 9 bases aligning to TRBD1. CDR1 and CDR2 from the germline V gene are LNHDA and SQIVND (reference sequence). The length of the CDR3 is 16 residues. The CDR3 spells CACRPWTGAMNTKAFF. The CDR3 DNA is TGTGCCTGTAGACCCTGGACAGGGGCGATGAACACTAAAGCTTTCTTT.

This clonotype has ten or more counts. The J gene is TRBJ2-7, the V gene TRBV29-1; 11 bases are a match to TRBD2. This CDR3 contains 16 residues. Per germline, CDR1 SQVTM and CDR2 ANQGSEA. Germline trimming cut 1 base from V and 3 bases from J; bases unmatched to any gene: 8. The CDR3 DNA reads TGCAGCGTTGAAGGGACGACTAGCGGGGATATCTACGAGCAGTACTTC. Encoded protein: CSVEGTTSGDIYEQYF.

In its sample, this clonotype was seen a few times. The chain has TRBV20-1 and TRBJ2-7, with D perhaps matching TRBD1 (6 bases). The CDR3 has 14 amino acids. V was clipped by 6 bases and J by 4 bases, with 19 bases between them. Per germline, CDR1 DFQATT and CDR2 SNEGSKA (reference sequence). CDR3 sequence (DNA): TGCAGTGCCCGGATGACCGGGACAAGATACGAGCAGTACTTC. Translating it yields CSARMTGTRYEQYF.

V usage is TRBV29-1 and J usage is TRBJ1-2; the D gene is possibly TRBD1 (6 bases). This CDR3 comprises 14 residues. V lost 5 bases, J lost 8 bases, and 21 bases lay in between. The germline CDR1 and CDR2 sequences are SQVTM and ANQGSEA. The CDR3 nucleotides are TGCAGCGTTCTTAGGGGGGGAGGTACGGAAGGCTACACCTTC. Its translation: CSVLRGGGTEGYTF.

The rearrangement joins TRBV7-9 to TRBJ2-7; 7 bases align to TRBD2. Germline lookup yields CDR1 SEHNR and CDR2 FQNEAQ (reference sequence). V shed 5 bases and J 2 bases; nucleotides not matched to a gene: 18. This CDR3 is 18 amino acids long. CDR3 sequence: CASSPFGVGGSSPYEQYF. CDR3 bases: TGTGCCAGCAGCCCGTTTGGGGTTGGCGGGAGTTCCCCCTACGAGCAGTACTTC.

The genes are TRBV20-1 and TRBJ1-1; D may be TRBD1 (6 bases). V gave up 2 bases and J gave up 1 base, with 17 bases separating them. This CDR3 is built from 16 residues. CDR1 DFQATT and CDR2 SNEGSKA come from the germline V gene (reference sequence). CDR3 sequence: CSARPDHRDRNTEAFF. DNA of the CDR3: TGCAGTGCTAGACCTGACCACAGGGATAGGAACACTGAAGCTTTCTTT.

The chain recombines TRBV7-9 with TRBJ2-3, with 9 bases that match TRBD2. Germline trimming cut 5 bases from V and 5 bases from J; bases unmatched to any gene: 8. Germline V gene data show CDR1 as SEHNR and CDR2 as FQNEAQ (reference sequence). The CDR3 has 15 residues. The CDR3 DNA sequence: TGTGCCAGCAGCCACCCGGGACTAGCTGAAGATACGCAGTATTTT. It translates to CASSHPGLAEDTQYF.